In its sample, the clone carrying this TCR beta chain was seen once. Its antigen remains unknown. The source of the sample is a study of PD-L1 blockade in urothelial cancer. Study overall: Starting in the mid-2010s, patients were given atezolizumab (1,200 mg intravenously every 3 weeks). Male sex and bladder-origin urothelial cancer characterized about 85% of the 29 patients. Whole-study findings and limits: Below-median pretreatment blood TCR clonality was a predictor of better survival.

The time point is: peripheral blood 6 weeks after treatment start. V trimming: 0 bases; J trimming: 6 bases; junction bases outside the gene matches: 14. The germline V gene encodes CDR1 GTSNPN and CDR2 SVGIG (reference sequence). The CDR3 contains 17 residues. Here immunoSEQ multiplex PCR was the method, and the copy in TCRdb shows in-frame clones only, minus some. The sample lists more than 95,000 clones; 75% to 90% were seen once. The sequence was collected from a man in his fifties or sixties with urothelial cancer. The chain uses TRBV30 and TRBJ2-7; 10 nucleotides line up with TRBD1. Sample: PBMCs, taken around atezolizumab (anti-PD-L1) treatment. CDR3 sequence (DNA): TGTGCCTGGAGTGTACGGGTTCGGGACAGGGGATCTTCCGAGCAGTACTTC. Amino acid sequence: CAWSVRVRDRGSSEQYF.